This record covers a single T cell receptor (beta chain). The record originates from a study of cytomegalovirus exposure and HLA in healthy donors. Amplification used 60 Vbeta primers and 13 Jbeta primers. The assay was immunoSEQ multiplex PCR, and TCRdb's table has in-frame clones only and misses some. Of roughly 170,000 clones in the sample, roughly 70% were seen once. Germline CDR1 MNHNY, CDR2 SVGAGI (reference sequence). Trimming took off 2 bases at V and 4 bases at J, with 11 bases between the two ends. The CDR3 spans 14 residues. The specimen sequenced was PBMCs. J is TRBJ2-5 and V is TRBV6-6; the D is unclear. The sequence was obtained from a girl under 18 in good health and CMV-seronegative. The CDR3 spells CASSYGSRGETQYF. The CDR3 region has the DNA TGTGCCAGCAGTTACGGGTCCCGAGGAGAGACCCAGTACTTC.